The clone carrying this T cell receptor (beta chain) was detected a few times. What it binds is unknown. The source of the sample is a study of CD8+ T cells in alopecia areata. V lost 3 bases to trimming and J lost 5 bases, with 7 bases between them. Looked up from germline, CDR1 is SEHNR and CDR2 is FQNEAQ (reference sequence). CDR3 length: 12 amino acids. Findings and caveats of the study: Elevated clonality characterized lesional scalp relative to normal scalp, particularly in alopecia totalis/universalis.

Extraction of RNA preceded its reverse transcription into cDNA, which served as the sequencing template. The assay was immunoSEQ multiplex PCR, and TCRdb's table has in-frame clones only and misses some. The sample has about 110,000 clones; 58% are singletons. V gene TRBV7-9 combines with J gene TRBJ1-1; the D gene is possibly TRBD1 (5 bases). Sequencing input: NKG2D-low CD8+ T cells sorted from blood. This sequence was found in a human donor with alopecia areata. In DNA, the CDR3 is TGTGCCAGCAGCTTGGGGGAAACTGAAGCTTTCTTT. Protein product: CASSLGETEAFF.